Listed below are T cell receptor beta chains from one sample, sequenced in a study of T-cell memory formation after mild COVID-19. Each CDR3 protein is one row after TCRdb ran MiXCR on the 5' RACE reads. There are 150,000 to 200,000 distinct CDR3 sequences in the sample; roughly a third occur only once, and around 11% lies in the top ten. The sequenced sample consisted of PBMCs or a T cell subset sorted from them (not recorded which). The receptors originated from an adult woman who had mild COVID-19 (a few samples of this study predate the infection). Cell type and time point are not known. CDR3s include the opening cysteine and the closing phenylalanine or tryptophan. D genes are given only for firm matches. Size is omitted from some rows. Given values are once, few, many or a class for expanded clones.

clone_size	j_call	v_call	d_call	cdr3_nt	cdr3_aa
few	TRBJ1-1	TRBV29-1	-	TGCAGCGTTGAAGTTCTAACCGGGAGTGAAGCTTTCTTT	CSVEVLTGSEAFF
few	TRBJ1-1	TRBV11-2	TRBD1	TGTGCCAGCAGCACTCGGACAGGGGCAATTACTGAAGCTTTCTTT	CASSTRTGAITEAFF
few	TRBJ1-4	TRBV7-8	TRBD1	TGTGCCAGCAGCTTATCGCCGGGACAGATTAATGAAAAACTGTTTTTT	CASSLSPGQINEKLFF
-	TRBJ1-5	TRBV5-5	TRBD1	TGTGCCAGCAGCCATCGGGACAGGGGGAAAAGTCAGCCCCAGCATTTT	CASSHRDRGKSQPQHF
-	TRBJ2-5	TRBV5-5	-	TGTGCCAGCAGCTTGTCGTTCGGGACCCAGTACTTC	CASSLSFGTQYF
-	TRBJ2-1	TRBV7-9	-	TGTGCCAGCAGCTTACTGGTTAGTTATGAGCAGTTCTTC	CASSLLVSYEQFF
-	TRBJ2-1	TRBV7-2	TRBD1	TGTGCCAGCAGCACCCGACAGGGCGTTTACAATGAGCAGTTCTTC	CASSTRQGVYNEQFF
few	TRBJ2-5	TRBV11-2	-	TGTGCCAGCAGCTCCAACACTAGCCGGCGGAGGGAGACCCAGTACTTC	CASSSNTSRRRETQYF
-	TRBJ1-1	TRBV6-1	-	TGTGCCAGCAGTGAAAGGCAGGTGAACACTGAAGCTTTCTTT	CASSERQVNTEAFF
-	TRBJ2-5	TRBV18	-	TGTGCCAGCTCACCCACGGCGGGGTTGGCCCGGGAGACCCAGTACTTC	CASSPTAGLARETQYF
-	TRBJ2-2	TRBV5-1	-	TGCGCCAGCAGCTTGACTAGCTCCGGGGAGCTGTTTTTT	CASSLTSSGELFF